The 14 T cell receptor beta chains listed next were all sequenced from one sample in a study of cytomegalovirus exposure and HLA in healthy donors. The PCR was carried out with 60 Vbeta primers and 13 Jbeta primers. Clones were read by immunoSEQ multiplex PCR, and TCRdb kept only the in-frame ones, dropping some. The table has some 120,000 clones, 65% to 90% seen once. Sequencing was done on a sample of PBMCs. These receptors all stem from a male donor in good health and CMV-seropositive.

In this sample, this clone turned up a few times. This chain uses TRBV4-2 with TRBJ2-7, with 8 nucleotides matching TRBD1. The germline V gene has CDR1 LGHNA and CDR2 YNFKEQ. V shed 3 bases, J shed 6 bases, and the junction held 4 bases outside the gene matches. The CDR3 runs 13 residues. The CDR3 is CASSHRTGFEQYF. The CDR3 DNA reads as TGTGCCAGCAGCCATCGGACAGGGTTCGAGCAGTACTTC.

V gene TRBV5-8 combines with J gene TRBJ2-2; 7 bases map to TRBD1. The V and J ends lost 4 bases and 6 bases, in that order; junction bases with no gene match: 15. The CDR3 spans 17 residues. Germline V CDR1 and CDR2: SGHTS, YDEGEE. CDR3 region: CASSPGQLDPFSGELFF. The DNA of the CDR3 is TGTGCCAGCAGCCCGGGACAGCTGGATCCCTTTTCCGGGGAGCTGTTTTTT. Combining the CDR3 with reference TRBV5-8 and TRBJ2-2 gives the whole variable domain EAGVTQSPTHLIKTRGQQATLRCSPISGHTSVYWYQQALGLGLQFLLWYDEGEERNRGNFPPRFSGRQFPNYSSELNVNALELEDSALYLCASSPGQLDPFSGELFFGEGSRLTVL.

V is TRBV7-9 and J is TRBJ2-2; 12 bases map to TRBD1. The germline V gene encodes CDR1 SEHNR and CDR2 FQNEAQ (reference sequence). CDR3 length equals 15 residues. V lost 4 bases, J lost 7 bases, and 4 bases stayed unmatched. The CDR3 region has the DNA TGTGCCAGCAGCTCGGGACAGGGGGCGGTCGGGGAGCTGTTTTTT. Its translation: CASSSGQGAVGELFF. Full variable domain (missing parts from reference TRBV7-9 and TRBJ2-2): DTGVSQNPRHKITKRGQNVTFRCDPISEHNRLYWYRQTLGQGPEFLTYFQNEAQLEKSRLLSDRFSAERPKGSFSTLEIQRTEQGDSAMYLCASSSGQGAVGELFFGEGSRLTVL.

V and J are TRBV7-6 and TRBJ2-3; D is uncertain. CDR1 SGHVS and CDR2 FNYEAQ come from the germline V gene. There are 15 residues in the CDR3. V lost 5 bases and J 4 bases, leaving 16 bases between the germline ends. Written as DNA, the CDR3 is TGTGCCAGCAGCCCGGTCTCAAGCCAGGCAGATACGCAGTATTTT. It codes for CASSPVSSQADTQYF.

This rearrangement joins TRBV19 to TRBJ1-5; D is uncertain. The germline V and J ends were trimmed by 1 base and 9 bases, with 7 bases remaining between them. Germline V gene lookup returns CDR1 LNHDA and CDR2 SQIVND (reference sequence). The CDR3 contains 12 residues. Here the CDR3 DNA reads TGTGCCAGTAGTATAGGCGTTGGGCCCCAGCATTTT. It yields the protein CASSIGVGPQHF.

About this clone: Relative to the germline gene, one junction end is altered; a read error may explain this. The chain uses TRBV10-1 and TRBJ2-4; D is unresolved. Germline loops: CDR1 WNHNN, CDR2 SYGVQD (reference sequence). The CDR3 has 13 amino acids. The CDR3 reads CATSGVGKNSQYF. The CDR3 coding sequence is TGCGCCACCAGTGGGGTAGGCAAAAACAGTCAGTACTTC.

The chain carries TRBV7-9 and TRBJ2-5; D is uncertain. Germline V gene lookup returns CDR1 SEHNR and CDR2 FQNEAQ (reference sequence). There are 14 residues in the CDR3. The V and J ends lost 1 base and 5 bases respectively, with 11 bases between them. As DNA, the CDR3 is TGTGCCAGCAGCTTAGAAAGCTTCCTGGAGACCCAGTACTTC. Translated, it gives CASSLESFLETQYF. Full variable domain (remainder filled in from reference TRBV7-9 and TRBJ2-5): DTGVSQNPRHKITKRGQNVTFRCDPISEHNRLYWYRQTLGQGPEFLTYFQNEAQLEKSRLLSDRFSAERPKGSFSTLEIQRTEQGDSAMYLCASSLESFLETQYFGPGTRLLVL.

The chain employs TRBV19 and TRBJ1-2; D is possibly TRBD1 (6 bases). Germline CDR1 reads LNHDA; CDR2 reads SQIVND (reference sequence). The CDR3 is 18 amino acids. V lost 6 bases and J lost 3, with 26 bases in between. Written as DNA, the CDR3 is TGTGCCAGTAGCACCCCGCCCGGACAGCCATACCCGTACTATGGCTACACCTTC. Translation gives CASSTPPGQPYPYYGYTF. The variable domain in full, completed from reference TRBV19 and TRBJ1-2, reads DGGITQSPKYLFRKEGQNVTLSCEQNLNHDAMYWYRQDPGQGLRLIYYSQIVNDFQKGDIAEGYSVSREKKESFPLTVTSAQKNPTAFYLCASSTPPGQPYPYYGYTFGSGTRLTVV.

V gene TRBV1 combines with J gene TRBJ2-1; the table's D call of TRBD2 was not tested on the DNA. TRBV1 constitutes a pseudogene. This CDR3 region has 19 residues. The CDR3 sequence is CTSSQGTSGRPGEYNEQFF. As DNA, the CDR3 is TGCACCAGCAGCCAAGGTACTAGCGGGAGGCCGGGGGAATACAATGAGCAGTTCTTC.

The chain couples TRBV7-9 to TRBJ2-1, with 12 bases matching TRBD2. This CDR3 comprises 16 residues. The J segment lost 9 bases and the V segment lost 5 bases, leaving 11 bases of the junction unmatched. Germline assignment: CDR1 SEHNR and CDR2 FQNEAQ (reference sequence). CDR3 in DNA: TGTGCCAGCAGCCTCTCCACGACTAGCGGGAGAGGTGAGCAGTTCTTC. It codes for CASSLSTTSGRGEQFF.

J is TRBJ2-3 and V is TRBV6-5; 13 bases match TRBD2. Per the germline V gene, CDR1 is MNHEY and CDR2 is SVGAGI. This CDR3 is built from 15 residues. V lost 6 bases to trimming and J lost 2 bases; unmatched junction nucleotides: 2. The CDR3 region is CASRGTSGATDTQYF. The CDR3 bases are TGTGCCAGCAGGGGGACTAGCGGGGCCACAGATACGCAGTATTTT.

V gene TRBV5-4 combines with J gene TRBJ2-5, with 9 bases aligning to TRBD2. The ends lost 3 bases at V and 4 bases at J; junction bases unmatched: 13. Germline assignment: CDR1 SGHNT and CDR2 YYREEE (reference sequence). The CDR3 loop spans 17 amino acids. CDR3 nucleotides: TGTGCCAGCAGCTCCCGAGCGGGAGGCCCGGGGGGAGAGACCCAGTACTTC. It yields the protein CASSSRAGGPGGETQYF.

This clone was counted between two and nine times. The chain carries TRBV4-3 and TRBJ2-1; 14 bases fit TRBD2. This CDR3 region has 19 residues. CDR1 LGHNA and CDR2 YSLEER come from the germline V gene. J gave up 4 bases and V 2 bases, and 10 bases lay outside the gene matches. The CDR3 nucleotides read TGCGCCAGCAGCCAACCTAGTGGGACTAGCGGGAGACGTTACAATGAGCAGTTCTTC. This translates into CASSQPSGTSGRRYNEQFF.

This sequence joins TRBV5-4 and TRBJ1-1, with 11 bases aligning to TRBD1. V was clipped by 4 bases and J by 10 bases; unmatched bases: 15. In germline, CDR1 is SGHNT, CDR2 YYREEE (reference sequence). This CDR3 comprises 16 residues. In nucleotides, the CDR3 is TGTGCCAGCAGCGACAATAAGGGACAGGGGGGTAGGAGAGCTTTCTTT. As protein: CASSDNKGQGGRRAFF.